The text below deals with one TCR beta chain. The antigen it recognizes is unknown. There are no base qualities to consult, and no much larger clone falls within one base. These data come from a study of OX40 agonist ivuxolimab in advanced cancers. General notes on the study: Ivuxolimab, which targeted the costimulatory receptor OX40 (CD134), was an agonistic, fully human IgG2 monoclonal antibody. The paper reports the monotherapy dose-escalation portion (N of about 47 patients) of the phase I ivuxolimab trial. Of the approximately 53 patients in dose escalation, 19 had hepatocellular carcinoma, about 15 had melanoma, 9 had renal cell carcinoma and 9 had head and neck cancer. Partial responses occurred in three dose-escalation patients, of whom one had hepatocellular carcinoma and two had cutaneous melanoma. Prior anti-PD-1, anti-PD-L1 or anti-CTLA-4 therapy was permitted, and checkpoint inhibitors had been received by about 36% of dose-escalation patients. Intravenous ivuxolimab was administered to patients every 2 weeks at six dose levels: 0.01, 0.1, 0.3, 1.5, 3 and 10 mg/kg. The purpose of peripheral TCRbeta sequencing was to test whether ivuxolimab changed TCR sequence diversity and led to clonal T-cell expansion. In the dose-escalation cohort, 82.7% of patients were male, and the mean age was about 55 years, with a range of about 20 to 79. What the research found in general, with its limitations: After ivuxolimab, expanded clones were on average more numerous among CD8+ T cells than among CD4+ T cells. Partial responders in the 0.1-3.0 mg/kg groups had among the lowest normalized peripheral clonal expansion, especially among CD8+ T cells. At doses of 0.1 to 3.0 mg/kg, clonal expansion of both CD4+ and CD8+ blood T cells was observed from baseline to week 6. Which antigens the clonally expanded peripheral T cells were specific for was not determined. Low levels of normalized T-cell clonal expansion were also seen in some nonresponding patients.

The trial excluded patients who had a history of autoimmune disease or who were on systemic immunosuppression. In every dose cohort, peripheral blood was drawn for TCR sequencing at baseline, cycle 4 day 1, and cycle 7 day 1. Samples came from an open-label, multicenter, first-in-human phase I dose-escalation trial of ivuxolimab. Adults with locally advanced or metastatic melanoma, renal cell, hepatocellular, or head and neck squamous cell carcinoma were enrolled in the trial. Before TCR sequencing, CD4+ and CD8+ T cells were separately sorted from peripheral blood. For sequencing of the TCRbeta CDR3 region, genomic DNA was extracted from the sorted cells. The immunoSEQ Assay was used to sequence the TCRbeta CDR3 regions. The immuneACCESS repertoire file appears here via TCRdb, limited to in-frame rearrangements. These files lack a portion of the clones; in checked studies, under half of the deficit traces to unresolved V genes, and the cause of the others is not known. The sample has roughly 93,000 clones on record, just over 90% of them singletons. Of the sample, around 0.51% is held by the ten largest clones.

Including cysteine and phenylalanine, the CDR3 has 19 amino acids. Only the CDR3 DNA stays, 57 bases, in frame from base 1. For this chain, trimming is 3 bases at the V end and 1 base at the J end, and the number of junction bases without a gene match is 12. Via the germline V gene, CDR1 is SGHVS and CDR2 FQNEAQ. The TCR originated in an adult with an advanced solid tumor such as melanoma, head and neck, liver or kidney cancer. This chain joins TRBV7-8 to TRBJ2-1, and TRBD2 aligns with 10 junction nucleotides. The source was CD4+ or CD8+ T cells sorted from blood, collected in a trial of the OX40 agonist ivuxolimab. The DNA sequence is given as TGTGCCAGCAGCTTGATTGGGCTAGCGGGGGTAGGGTCCTACAATGAGCAGTTCTTC. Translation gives CASSLIGLAGVGSYNEQFF.